One and the same sample provided the 15 T cell receptor beta chains below, sequenced in a study of beta chain features in type 1 diabetes listed by TCRdb under 2018. Library preparation employed the immunoSEQ multiplex PCR assay. The entire isolated RNA was reverse transcribed using the High Capacity cDNA Reverse Transcription Kit, and thus expressed TCRB transcripts were sequenced. The table comes from immuneACCESS by way of TCRdb, which keeps in-frame sequences with V and J called. Part of the clones is missing from these tables; in studies checked, under half for an unresolved V gene and the rest for unknown reasons. Across this sample there are 200,000 to 250,000 clones, with about 71% seen only once. The ten largest account for 0.053% of the sample. Sequences were obtained from naive CD4+ T cells from blood. The intended sense of this specimen's cell subset or site label: true naive CD4+ T cells. Receptors were obtained from a man aged 25 to 45 in good health.

This chain uses TRBV10-3 with TRBJ1-6; a possible D gene is TRBD1 (6 bases). Germline V CDR1 and CDR2: ENHRY, SYGVKD. V shed 6 bases and J shed 8 bases, with 14 bases lying between them. The CDR3 runs to 14 residues. This CDR3 reads CAIRSGTTDSPLHF. As DNA, the CDR3 is TGTGCCATCAGATCCGGGACAACGGATTCACCCCTCCACTTT.

V and J are TRBV30 and TRBJ2-7; D not certain. This CDR3 has 14 residues. Deletions cut 3 bases from V and 2 bases from J, with 14 bases between. The germline gives CDR1 GTSNPN, CDR2 SVGIG (reference sequence). The CDR3 DNA reads as TGTGCCTGGAGCCGGGCTCTCGCTCCCTACGAGCAGTACTTC. This encodes CAWSRALAPYEQYF.

This clone was counted a few times. This chain joins TRBV30 and TRBJ2-3, with a tentative D call TRBD2 (5 bases). The CDR3 has 14 residues. Looked up from germline, CDR1 is GTSNPN and CDR2 is SVGIG (reference sequence). V lost 1 base and J lost 3, with 11 bases in between. The CDR3 nucleotides are TGTGCCTGGAGTGGACTAAAAATGACAGATACGCAGTATTTT. It translates to CAWSGLKMTDTQYF.

This clone was observed a handful of times. V usage is TRBV30 and J usage is TRBJ2-7, with a possible D match to TRBD1 (5 bases). Per the germline V gene, CDR1 is GTSNPN and CDR2 is SVGIG (reference sequence). CDR3 length: 12 residues. The V and J ends lost 3 bases and 2 bases respectively, with 8 bases between them. The CDR3 DNA follows: TGTGCCTGGAGCGACAGTACCTACGAGCAGTACTTC. Protein: CAWSDSTYEQYF. Combining the CDR3 with reference TRBV30 and TRBJ2-7 gives the whole variable domain SQTIHQWPATLVQPVGSPLSLECTVEGTSNPNLYWYRQAAGRGLQLLFYSVGIGQISSEVPQNLSASRPQDRQFILSSKKLLLSDSGFYLCAWSDSTYEQYFGPGTRLTVT.

This clone was seen more than once but under ten times. The chain is built from TRBV7-8 and TRBJ2-2; D possibly uses TRBD1 or TRBD2 (6 bases each). CDR1 and CDR2 (germline): SGHVS, FQNEAQ. CDR3 length equals 16 residues. The V and J ends lost 5 bases and 4 bases respectively, with 17 bases between them. Here the CDR3 reads CASSPVPGAGTGELFF. As DNA, the CDR3 is TGTGCCAGCAGCCCCGTTCCGGGGGCGGGCACCGGGGAGCTGTTTTTT.

The CDR3 reads CASSITSGPSNEQFF. The DNA for the CDR3 is TGTGCCAGCAGCATCACTAGCGGGCCGTCCAATGAGCAGTTCTTC. The chain recombines TRBV5-4 with TRBJ2-1, with 9 bases identical to TRBD2. The CDR3 spans 15 residues. Germline V gives CDR1 SGHNT, CDR2 YYREEE (reference sequence). V lost 4 bases and J lost 6; bases outside the gene matches: 8. The full variable domain, its missing parts supplied by reference TRBV5-4 and TRBJ2-1, is ETGVTQSPTHLIKTRGQQVTLRCSSQSGHNTVSWYQQALGQGPQFIFQYYREEENGRGNFPPRFSGLQFPNYSSELNVNALELDDSALYLCASSITSGPSNEQFFGPGTRLTVL.

The J gene is TRBJ2-7, the V gene TRBV7-2; a possible D gene is TRBD2 (6 bases). Trimming stripped 1 base from V and 7 bases from J, with 14 bases between. Germline loops: CDR1 SGHTA, CDR2 FQGNSA. The CDR3 contains 14 residues. The CDR3 spells CASSLEWVSGEQYF. CDR3 nucleotide sequence: TGTGCCAGCAGCTTAGAGTGGGTGAGCGGGGAGCAGTACTTC.

V is TRBV2 and J is TRBJ1-1, with D unclear. Germline CDR1 reads SNHLY; CDR2 reads FYNNEI. The CDR3 is made up of 15 amino acids. With 2 bases removed from V and 3 bases from J, the gap between germline ends came to 13 bases. In nucleotides, the CDR3 is TGTGCCAGCAGTGAAAGGCTTAAGGGCTACACTGAAGCTTTCTTT. Encoded protein: CASSERLKGYTEAFF.

As concerns this clone: Germline is not matched at one junction end, which may reflect a read error. The genes are TRBV2 and TRBJ2-7; D is unresolved. Germline V CDR1 and CDR2: SNHLY, FYNNEI. The CDR3 length is 14 residues. The CDR3 DNA follows: TGTGCCAGCAGAGAAGGATCCATCCCTGCCGAGCAGTACTTC. As protein: CASREGSIPAEQYF.

This chain uses TRBV30 with TRBJ1-2; a weak D match, TRBD1 (5 bases). The germline V gene has CDR1 GTSNPN and CDR2 SVGIG (reference sequence). Trimming cost V 0 bases and J 1 base, with 6 bases left between them. The CDR3 has 13 residues. CDR3 sequence reads: CAWSVTDNYGYTF. CDR3 bases: TGTGCCTGGAGTGTGACAGATAACTATGGCTACACCTTC.

Notes on this clone: Mismatch with germline at one junction end may stem from a read error. This chain links TRBV11-2 with TRBJ2-7, with TRBD2 as a possible D gene (6 bases). CDR3 length equals 14 residues. Per the germline V gene, CDR1 is SGHAT and CDR2 is FQNNGV. CDR3 nucleotide sequence: TGTGCCAGCAGTTTAGTGGCGGGAACGGGGGAGCAGTACTTC. This sequence encodes CASSLVAGTGEQYF.

The genes are TRBV28 and TRBJ2-3; D unclear. The CDR3 has 15 residues. Germline V lookup: CDR1 MDHEN, CDR2 SYDVKM. The V and J ends lost 5 bases and 2 bases respectively, with 14 bases between them. The CDR3: CASSPPLQATDTQYF. The CDR3 nucleotides read TGTGCCAGCAGTCCCCCACTGCAGGCCACAGATACGCAGTATTTT.

The chain employs TRBV28 and TRBJ2-1; TRBD2 aligns across 10 bases. With V trimmed by 7 bases and J by 4 bases, 4 bases remained unmatched. Germline V gives CDR1 MDHEN, CDR2 SYDVKM. CDR3 size: 14 residues. CDR3 residues: CASTTSGIYNEQFF. The CDR3 bases are TGTGCCAGCACAACTAGCGGGATATACAATGAGCAGTTCTTC.

J is TRBJ1-2 and V is TRBV28; TRBD1 agrees at 7 bases. Germline V gene data show CDR1 as MDHEN and CDR2 as SYDVKM. The CDR3 consists of 13 residues. The V segment lost 4 bases and the J segment 6 bases; nucleotides outside the gene matches: 5. CDR3 coding DNA: TGTGCCAGCAGTTCGAACAGGGGAGATGGCTACACCTTC. Translation: CASSSNRGDGYTF.

The chain couples TRBV30 to TRBJ1-2; D is uncertain. Trimming took off 4 bases at V and 4 bases at J, with 16 bases between the two ends. The CDR3 has 14 residues. Germline loops: CDR1 GTSNPN, CDR2 SVGIG (reference sequence). CDR3: CAWTPLGAGYGYTF. CDR3 nucleotides: TGTGCCTGGACCCCCTTGGGCGCGGGCTATGGCTACACCTTC.